This T cell receptor (beta chain) stems from a study of blood T cell repertoires in COVID-19. Study members were between about 18 and 100 years old and lived in about two dozen US regions. The CDR3 contains 15 residues. Germline V CDR1 and CDR2: SEHNR, FQNEAQ (reference sequence). Trimming cost V 9 bases and J 3 bases, with 21 bases left between them. The repertoire was sequenced with immunoSEQ multiplex PCR; TCRdb's copy has only in-frame clones and lacks some. The sample records hundreds of thousands of clones, about nine tenths being singletons. Material: PBMCs or T cells enriched from blood (not recorded which). This sequence joins TRBV7-9 and TRBJ2-7; weak D call: TRBD1 (6 bases). This receptor was identified in a young woman who had recovered from COVID-19. The CDR3 DNA reads as TGTGCCAGTATCTTCGTCGGGCAGGGGAGCTACGAGCAGTACTTC. As protein: CASIFVGQGSYEQYF.